The subject of this entry is one TCR beta chain. These data are taken from a study of T cell changes during pregnancy in multiple sclerosis. Generated by immunoSEQ multiplex PCR, the TCRdb table keeps only in-frame clones and is missing some. The sample has 45,000 to 55,000 clones, almost 95% seen once. The sequencing here drew on peripheral blood, taken after pregnancy. This TCR was sampled from a female donor with multiple sclerosis, enrolled in a pregnancy study.

CDR3 region: CASSHGRSSYEQYF. CDR3 sequence (DNA): TGTGCCAGCAGCCATGGCAGGTCCTCCTACGAGCAGTACTTC. This chain connects TRBV16 to TRBJ2-7; D is uncertain. Germline assignment: CDR1 KGHSY and CDR2 FQNENV. The CDR3 is 14 residues long. V lost 3 bases and J lost 0, with 9 bases in between.